This T cell receptor beta chain comes out of a study of blood T cells in healthy people across ages. Through a sample-barcoded 5' primer and a J-beta primer mix, a second PCR was run for 7 to 11 cycles. Every cDNA molecule carried a tag from a template-switch adaptor bearing 12 random nucleotides. TCRdb re-called the 5' RACE reads through MiXCR, storing one row per CDR3 protein. The sample lists approximately 1.5 million distinct CDR3 sequences; 30% to 35% were seen once. The CDR3 spans 15 residues. The V gene end was trimmed by 2 bases and the J gene end by 10 bases; junction bases not matched to a gene: 13. Germline V CDR1 and CDR2: SGHTA, FQGNSA. This clonotype was counted only a few times.

This clonotype was obtained from a woman aged 25 to 39 in good health. The V call is TRBV7-2, the J call TRBJ1-1, with 7 bases that match TRBD1. The source material was blood. CDR3 bases: TGTGCCAGCAGCTTAAGGATGGGAGGTCAGGGGGGAGCTTTCTTT. Amino acids: CASSLRMGGQGGAFF.